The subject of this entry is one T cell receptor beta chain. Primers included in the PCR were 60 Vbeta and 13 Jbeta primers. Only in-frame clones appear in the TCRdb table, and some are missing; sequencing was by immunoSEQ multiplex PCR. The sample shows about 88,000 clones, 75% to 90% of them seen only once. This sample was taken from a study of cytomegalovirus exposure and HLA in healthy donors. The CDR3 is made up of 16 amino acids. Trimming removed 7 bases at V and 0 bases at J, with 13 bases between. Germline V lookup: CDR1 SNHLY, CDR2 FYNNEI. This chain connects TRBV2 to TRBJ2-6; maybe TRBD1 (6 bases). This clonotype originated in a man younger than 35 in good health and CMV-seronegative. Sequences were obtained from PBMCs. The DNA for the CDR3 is TGTGCCAGCATTAGAGACAGGAACTCTGGGGCCAACGTCCTGACTTTC. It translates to CASIRDRNSGANVLTF.